This is a list of T cell receptor beta chains from one sample in a study of T-cell reconstitution after alpha-beta-depleted transplantation in children. TCRdb passed the PCR reads through MiXCR, listing each CDR3 protein once. The sample consists of 70,000 or so distinct CDR3 sequences, about 11% of them appearing once. Sequences were derived from PBMCs, sampled before TCRalphabeta/CD19-depleted stem cell transplant. These receptor sequences come from a boy aged 10-17 years with acute myeloid leukemia, due to receive a stem cell transplant. CDR3s include the opening cysteine and the closing phenylalanine or tryptophan. Fields, in order: J gene, D gene, V gene, clone size, CDR3 DNA, CDR3 protein. The D gene is left open where the match is weak. Not every row has a clone size; where given, it reads once, few, many or a size class.

TRBJ2-7 NA TRBV6-2/TRBV6-3 many TGTGCCAGCAGTGGGACTGTACCCTACGAGCAGTACTTC CASSGTVPYEQYF
TRBJ1-2 TRBD1 TRBV6-1 many TGTGCCAGCAGCGGATTACCGGGACAGGCGACCTATGGCTACACCTTC CASSGLPGQATYGYTF
TRBJ2-7 NA TRBV11-2 medium-sized TGTGCCAGCAGCTTAGTAGGGCAGAACGAGCAGTACTTC CASSLVGQNEQYF
TRBJ2-3 NA TRBV10-3 many TGTGCCATCGGTACCACAGATACGCAGTATTTT CAIGTTDTQYF
TRBJ1-5 NA TRBV7-2 many TGTGCCAGCAGCTTAGCTCGGCAGGGCAATCAGCCCCAGCATTTT CASSLARQGNQPQHF
TRBJ2-7 NA TRBV27 few TGTGCCAGCAGTGCACAGGGACCCAGCTCCTACGAGCAGTACTTC CASSAQGPSSYEQYF
TRBJ2-1 TRBD2 TRBV7-2 many TGTGCCAGCAGACTAGCGGGATCTGAGCAGTTCTTC CASRLAGSEQFF
TRBJ2-7 TRBD2 TRBV20-1 many TGCAGTGCTAGGTCAGGACTAGCGGGAGCTTTTTACGAGCAGTACTTC CSARSGLAGAFYEQYF
TRBJ2-1 NA TRBV29-1 many TGCAGCGTTGGGGACGTATCCTACAATGAGCAGTTCTTC CSVGDVSYNEQFF
TRBJ2-7 NA TRBV7-2 many TGTGCCAGCAGCTTAGTACCGAACTACGAGCAGTACTTC CASSLVPNYEQYF
TRBJ2-3 TRBD2 TRBV20-1 many TGCAGTGCTAGCACCTTAGCGGGAGGGCTCACAGATACGCAGTATTTT CSASTLAGGLTDTQYF
TRBJ2-6 NA TRBV4-3 NA TGCGCCAGCAGCCAAGAGTGGGGATCTGGGGCCAACGTCCTGACTTTC CASSQEWGSGANVLTF
TRBJ2-7 TRBD1 TRBV7-3 many TGTGCCAGCAGCTTAACTCTTCCAATTGACAGGGGGCGCGCCTACGAGCAGTACTTC CASSLTLPIDRGRAYEQYF
TRBJ1-5 NA TRBV7-6 many TGTGCCAGCAGCTTAGCACAGGGCGTTCAGCCCCAGCATTTT CASSLAQGVQPQHF
TRBJ2-1 NA TRBV5-5 many TGTGCCAGCAGCTCACACACGCTCCAAGGCTCCTACAATGAGCAGTTCTTC CASSSHTLQGSYNEQFF
TRBJ1-6 NA TRBV12-3/TRBV12-4 many TGTGCCAGCAGTTTAAGCAATTCACCCCTCCACTTT CASSLSNSPLHF
TRBJ2-2 NA TRBV4-3 many TGCGCCAGCAGCCAAGATCTGGTTCCCGGGGAGCTGTTTTTT CASSQDLVPGELFF
TRBJ1-5 NA TRBV7-9 many TGTGCCAGCAGCCCAGCCTGGGTAGGTGATCAGCCCCAGCATTTT CASSPAWVGDQPQHF
TRBJ2-7 NA TRBV15 many TGTGCCACCAGCAGAGTCCCAACGGTCGAGCAGTACTTC CATSRVPTVEQYF
TRBJ1-2 TRBD1 TRBV7-9 NA TGTGCCAGCAGCTCAGAGGGACAGGTCCCGGGCTACACCTTC CASSSEGQVPGYTF
TRBJ2-7 NA TRBV4-3 many TGCGCCAGCAGCCAAGATAGGCTGGATGCTAGTACTTACTACGAGCAGTACTTC CASSQDRLDASTYYEQYF
TRBJ2-1 TRBD2 TRBV4-1 many TGCGCCAGCAGCCAAGGGACTAGCGGAGATACCTACAATGAGCAGTTCTTC CASSQGTSGDTYNEQFF
TRBJ1-2 TRBD1 TRBV20-1 many TGCAGTGCTAGAAGGGGGCCGGGCTATGGCTACACCTTC CSARRGPGYGYTF
TRBJ2-1 NA TRBV12-3/TRBV12-4 NA TGTACCATCAGTTTGGGGGGTGGCGGGACCGGCAATGAGCAGTTCTTC CTISLGGGGTGNEQFF